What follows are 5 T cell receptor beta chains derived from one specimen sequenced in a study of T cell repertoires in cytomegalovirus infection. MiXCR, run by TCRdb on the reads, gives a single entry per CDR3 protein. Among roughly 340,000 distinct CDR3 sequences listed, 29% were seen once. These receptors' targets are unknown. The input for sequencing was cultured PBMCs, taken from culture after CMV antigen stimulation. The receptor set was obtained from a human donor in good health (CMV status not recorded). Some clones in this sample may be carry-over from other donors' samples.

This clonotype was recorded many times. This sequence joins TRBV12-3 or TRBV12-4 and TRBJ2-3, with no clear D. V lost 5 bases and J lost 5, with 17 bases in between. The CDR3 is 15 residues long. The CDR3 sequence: CASSSSDPRGDTQYF. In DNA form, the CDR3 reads TGTGCCAGCAGTAGTTCGGACCCCCGCGGAGATACGCAGTATTTT.

The CDR3 sequence is CASSPLLQETQYF. For the CDR3, the DNA is TGTGCCAGCAGCCCCCTGCTACAAGAGACCCAGTACTTC. This sequence joins TRBV7-9 and TRBJ2-5; D call uncertain. Trimming cost V 5 bases and J 2 bases, with 9 bases left between them. The CDR3 is 13 amino acids. CDR1 is SEHNR, CDR2 FQNEAQ, per germline (reference sequence).

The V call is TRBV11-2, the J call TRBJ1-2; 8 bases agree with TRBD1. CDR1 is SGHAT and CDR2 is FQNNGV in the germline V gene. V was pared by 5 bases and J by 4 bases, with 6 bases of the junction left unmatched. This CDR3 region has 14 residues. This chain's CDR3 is CASSRRDRPYGYTF. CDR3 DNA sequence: TGTGCCAGCAGCCGCAGGGACAGGCCCTATGGCTACACCTTC.

The CDR3 sequence is CATSRPRLWTGLDYGYTF. The CDR3 DNA is TGTGCCACCAGCAGACCAAGACTCTGGACAGGGCTGGACTATGGCTACACCTTC. The J gene is TRBJ1-2, the V gene TRBV15; 8 positions match TRBD1. This CDR3 has 18 residues. Germline V gives CDR1 LNHNV, CDR2 YYDKDF (reference sequence). V gave up 2 bases and J gave up 3 bases; unmatched junction bases: 14.

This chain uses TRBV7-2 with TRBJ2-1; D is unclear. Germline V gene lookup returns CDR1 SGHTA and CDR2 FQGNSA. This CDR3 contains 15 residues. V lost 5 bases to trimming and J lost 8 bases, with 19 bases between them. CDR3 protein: CASSIRAAGDHEQFF. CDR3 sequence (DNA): TGTGCCAGCAGCATTCGGGCGGCCGGCGATCATGAGCAGTTCTTC.